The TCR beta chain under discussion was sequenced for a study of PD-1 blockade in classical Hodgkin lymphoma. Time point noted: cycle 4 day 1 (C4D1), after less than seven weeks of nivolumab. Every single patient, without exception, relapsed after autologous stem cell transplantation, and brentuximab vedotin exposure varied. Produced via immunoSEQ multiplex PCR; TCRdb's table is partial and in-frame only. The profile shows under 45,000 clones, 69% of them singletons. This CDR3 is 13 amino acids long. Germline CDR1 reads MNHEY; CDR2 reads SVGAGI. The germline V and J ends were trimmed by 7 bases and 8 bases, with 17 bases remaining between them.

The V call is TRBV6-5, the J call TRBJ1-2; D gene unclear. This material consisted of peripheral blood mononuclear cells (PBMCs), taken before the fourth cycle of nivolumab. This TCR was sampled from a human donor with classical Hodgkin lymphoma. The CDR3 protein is CASNERESSGYTF. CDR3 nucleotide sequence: TGTGCCAGCAATGAAAGAGAATCGAGCGGCTACACCTTC.